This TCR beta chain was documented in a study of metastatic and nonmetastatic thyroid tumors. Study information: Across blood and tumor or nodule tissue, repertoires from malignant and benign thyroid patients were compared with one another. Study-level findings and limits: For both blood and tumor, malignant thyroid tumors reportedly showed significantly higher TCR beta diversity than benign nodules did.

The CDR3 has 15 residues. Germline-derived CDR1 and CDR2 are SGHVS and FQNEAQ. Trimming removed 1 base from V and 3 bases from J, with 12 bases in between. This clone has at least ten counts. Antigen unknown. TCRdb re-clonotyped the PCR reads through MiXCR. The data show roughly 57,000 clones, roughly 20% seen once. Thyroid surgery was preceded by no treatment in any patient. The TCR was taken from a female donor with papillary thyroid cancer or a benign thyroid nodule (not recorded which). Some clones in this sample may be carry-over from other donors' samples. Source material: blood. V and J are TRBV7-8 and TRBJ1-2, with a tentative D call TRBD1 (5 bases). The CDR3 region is CASSLEPGRDYGYTF. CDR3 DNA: TGTGCCAGCAGCTTAGAGCCGGGCAGGGACTATGGCTACACCTTC. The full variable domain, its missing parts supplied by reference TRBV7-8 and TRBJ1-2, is GAGVSQSPRYKVAKRGQDVALRCDPISGHVSLFWYQQALGQGPEFLTYFQNEAQLDKSGLPSDRFFAERPEGSVSTLKIQRTQQEDSAVYLCASSLEPGRDYGYTFGSGTRLTVV.